The rows below give T cell receptor beta chains drawn from one sample of a study of Ad26.COV2.S vaccination and SARS-CoV-2 variants. TCRdb's copy holds only in-frame clones and misses some; the assay was immunoSEQ multiplex PCR. Found here are approximately 400,000 clones, around four fifths of them singletons; the top ten hold about 7.4%. Sequenced material: peripheral blood, taken in a trial of Ad26.COV2.S vaccine versus placebo. The source is a person between 18 and 65 years old who received the Ad26.COV2.S COVID-19 vaccine or a placebo. CDR3s include the opening cysteine and the closing phenylalanine or tryptophan. A D gene is named only where the DNA matches it firmly. Size values are once, few and many counts, or a class for expanded clones, and some rows have none.

abundance: -; v_gene: TRBV11-3; j_gene: TRBJ1-4; d_gene: -; CDR3aa: CASSLGRTNEKLFF; CDR3nt: TGTGCCAGCAGCTTAGGACGGACTAATGAAAAACTGTTTTTT
abundance: -; v_gene: TRBV29-1; j_gene: TRBJ1-4; d_gene: -; CDR3aa: CSAQTGTNEKLFF; CDR3nt: TGCAGCGCCCAGACAGGTACTAATGAAAAACTGTTTTTT
abundance: -; v_gene: TRBV5-1; j_gene: TRBJ1-3; d_gene: -; CDR3aa: CASSLGIRTGNTIYF; CDR3nt: TGCGCCAGCAGCTTGGGTATACGGACGGGCAACACCATATATTTT
abundance: -; v_gene: TRBV7-2; j_gene: TRBJ2-3; d_gene: TRBD1; CDR3aa: CASSPTQGYTQYF; CDR3nt: TGTGCCAGCAGCCCCACACAGGGGTATACGCAGTATTTT
abundance: -; v_gene: TRBV5-1; j_gene: TRBJ1-3; d_gene: -; CDR3aa: CASSLFGLSSGNTIYF; CDR3nt: TGCGCCAGCAGCTTGTTCGGGCTCTCGTCGGGAAACACCATATATTTT
abundance: -; v_gene: TRBV7-9; j_gene: TRBJ2-2; d_gene: -; CDR3aa: CASSFGWGIGELFF; CDR3nt: TGTGCCAGCAGCTTTGGTTGGGGAATCGGGGAGCTGTTTTTT
abundance: -; v_gene: TRBV19; j_gene: TRBJ1-2; d_gene: TRBD1; CDR3aa: CASSGPGQVPPGYTF; CDR3nt: TGTGCCAGTAGTGGACCGGGACAGGTCCCCCCCGGCTACACCTTC
abundance: once; v_gene: TRBV5-6; j_gene: TRBJ1-2; d_gene: -; CDR3aa: CASSLFQGGRGGYTF; CDR3nt: TGTGCCAGCAGCTTGTTCCAGGGTGGGAGGGGTGGCTACACCTTC
abundance: -; v_gene: TRBV27; j_gene: TRBJ2-7; d_gene: -; CDR3aa: CASSSSYEQYF; CDR3nt: TGTGCCAGCAGTAGTTCCTACGAGCAGTACTTC
abundance: -; v_gene: TRBV29-1; j_gene: TRBJ1-1; d_gene: TRBD1; CDR3aa: CSVGGGDSAEAFF; CDR3nt: TGCAGCGTTGGAGGGGGGGACAGCGCTGAAGCTTTCTTT
abundance: -; v_gene: TRBV12-2; j_gene: TRBJ2-7; d_gene: -; CDR3aa: CASRSFLGDRLSEQYF; CDR3nt: TGTGCAAGTCGCTCTTTTTTGGGGGACAGGTTGTCCGAGCAGTACTTC
abundance: once; v_gene: TRBV19; j_gene: TRBJ2-3; d_gene: -; CDR3aa: CASSLSTDTQYF; CDR3nt: TGTGCCAGTAGTTTATCCACAGATACGCAGTATTTT
abundance: -; v_gene: TRBV9; j_gene: TRBJ2-7; d_gene: -; CDR3aa: CASSVGEETGGYEQYF; CDR3nt: TGTGCCAGCAGCGTAGGGGAGGAGACAGGCGGGTACGAGCAGTACTTC
abundance: -; v_gene: TRBV3-1/TRBV3-2; j_gene: TRBJ2-1; d_gene: -; CDR3aa: CASSPRLKRGYNEQFF; CDR3nt: TGTGCCAGCAGCCCCAGACTCAAAAGGGGTTACAATGAGCAGTTCTTC
abundance: -; v_gene: TRBV10-1; j_gene: TRBJ2-3; d_gene: -; CDR3aa: CASSDPGADTQYF; CDR3nt: TGCGCCAGCAGTGACCCGGGCGCAGATACGCAGTATTTT
abundance: -; v_gene: TRBV6-5; j_gene: TRBJ1-3; d_gene: -; CDR3aa: CASSPDLSSGNTIYF; CDR3nt: TGTGCCAGCAGCCCGGACTTATCCTCTGGAAACACCATATATTTT
abundance: -; v_gene: TRBV2; j_gene: TRBJ2-7; d_gene: -; CDR3aa: CASSAGRESYEQYF; CDR3nt: TGTGCCAGCAGTGCTGGGCGCGAATCCTACGAGCAGTACTTC
abundance: -; v_gene: TRBV19; j_gene: TRBJ2-4; d_gene: -; CDR3aa: CASSAQGAKNIQYF; CDR3nt: TGTGCCAGTAGTGCCCAGGGGGCCAAAAACATTCAGTACTTC
abundance: -; v_gene: TRBV14; j_gene: TRBJ1-6; d_gene: -; CDR3aa: CASSRHSGQNSPLHF; CDR3nt: TGTGCCAGCAGCCGACACAGCGGACAGAATTCACCCCTCCACTTT
abundance: once; v_gene: TRBV3-1/TRBV3-2; j_gene: TRBJ2-3; d_gene: -; CDR3aa: CASSLSGASTDTQYF; CDR3nt: TGTGCCAGCAGCCTATCCGGGGCTTCCACAGATACGCAGTATTTT
abundance: -; v_gene: TRBV3-1/TRBV3-2; j_gene: TRBJ2-5; d_gene: -; CDR3aa: CASSQSSETQYF; CDR3nt: TGTGCCAGCAGCCAGTCGAGCGAGACCCAGTACTTC
abundance: -; v_gene: TRBV6-5; j_gene: TRBJ2-1; d_gene: -; CDR3aa: CASSRTVNNEQFF; CDR3nt: TGTGCCAGCAGCCGGACAGTCAACAATGAGCAGTTCTTC
abundance: -; v_gene: TRBV19; j_gene: TRBJ1-5; d_gene: -; CDR3aa: CASSLGRVSRQPQHF; CDR3nt: TGTGCCAGTAGTCTCGGCAGGGTGTCAAGGCAGCCCCAGCATTTT
abundance: -; v_gene: TRBV5-1; j_gene: TRBJ1-1; d_gene: -; CDR3aa: CASSFAGAEAFF; CDR3nt: TGCGCCAGCAGCTTTGCGGGGGCTGAAGCTTTCTTT
abundance: -; v_gene: TRBV6-4; j_gene: TRBJ1-2; d_gene: TRBD1; CDR3aa: CASSRTGAYGYTF; CDR3nt: TGTGCCAGCAGCCGAACAGGGGCCTATGGCTACACCTTC
abundance: -; v_gene: TRBV28; j_gene: TRBJ1-5; d_gene: TRBD1; CDR3aa: CASMVGGAGNQPQHF; CDR3nt: TGTGCCAGCATGGTAGGGGGCGCCGGCAATCAGCCCCAGCATTTT
abundance: -; v_gene: TRBV12-5; j_gene: TRBJ1-5; d_gene: -; CDR3aa: CASGRGQGVNQPQHF; CDR3nt: TGTGCTAGTGGCCGGGGGCAGGGCGTCAATCAGCCCCAGCATTTT
abundance: -; v_gene: TRBV30; j_gene: TRBJ1-6; d_gene: -; CDR3aa: CAWSGGWNSPLHF; CDR3nt: TGTGCCTGGAGCGGGGGGTGGAATTCACCCCTCCACTTT
abundance: -; v_gene: TRBV18; j_gene: TRBJ1-5; d_gene: TRBD1; CDR3aa: CASSPWGQGIGQPQHF; CDR3nt: TGTGCCAGCTCACCTTGGGGACAGGGGATCGGACAGCCCCAGCATTTT
abundance: -; v_gene: TRBV6-1; j_gene: TRBJ1-2; d_gene: -; CDR3aa: CASSEYGAGYGYTF; CDR3nt: TGTGCCAGCAGTGAGTATGGGGCCGGCTATGGCTACACCTTC
abundance: once; v_gene: TRBV30; j_gene: TRBJ1-2; d_gene: -; CDR3aa: CAWSVDGTDLNYGYTF; CDR3nt: TGTGCCTGGAGTGTAGATGGAACAGATCTCAACTATGGCTACACCTTC
abundance: -; v_gene: TRBV2; j_gene: TRBJ1-4; d_gene: -; CDR3aa: CASLRGQTEKLFF; CDR3nt: TGTGCCAGCCTCAGAGGACAGACTGAAAAACTGTTTTTT
abundance: -; v_gene: TRBV6-5; j_gene: TRBJ2-7; d_gene: TRBD1; CDR3aa: CATRDRDSYEQYF; CDR3nt: TGTGCCACCCGGGACAGGGACTCCTACGAGCAGTACTTC
abundance: -; v_gene: TRBV19; j_gene: TRBJ2-7; d_gene: -; CDR3aa: CASSIGGAGSYEQYF; CDR3nt: TGTGCCAGTAGTATAGGGGGGGCCGGATCCTACGAGCAGTACTTC
abundance: -; v_gene: TRBV5-1; j_gene: TRBJ2-1; d_gene: TRBD2; CDR3aa: CASSLTSGRSNEQFF; CDR3nt: TGCGCCAGCAGCCTTACTAGCGGGAGAAGCAATGAGCAGTTCTTC
abundance: -; v_gene: TRBV7-2; j_gene: TRBJ2-3; d_gene: -; CDR3aa: CASSLEELDTQYF; CDR3nt: TGTGCCAGCAGCTTAGAAGAGCTAGATACGCAGTATTTT
abundance: -; v_gene: TRBV3-1/TRBV3-2; j_gene: TRBJ2-2; d_gene: -; CDR3aa: CASSPQASVSGELFF; CDR3nt: TGTGCCAGCAGCCCCCAGGCTAGCGTATCCGGGGAGCTGTTTTTT
abundance: -; v_gene: TRBV5-1; j_gene: TRBJ2-1; d_gene: -; CDR3aa: CASSSLAYNEQFF; CDR3nt: TGCGCCAGCAGCTCCCTAGCGTACAATGAGCAGTTCTTC
abundance: -; v_gene: TRBV19; j_gene: TRBJ1-2; d_gene: TRBD1; CDR3aa: CASSLRQGGGWYTF; CDR3nt: TGTGCCAGTAGTCTACGACAGGGAGGAGGGTGGTACACCTTC
abundance: -; v_gene: TRBV15; j_gene: TRBJ2-7; d_gene: TRBD2; CDR3aa: CATSRYPSGISYEQYF; CDR3nt: TGTGCCACCAGCCGGTACCCTAGCGGGATCTCCTACGAGCAGTACTTC
abundance: -; v_gene: TRBV5-1; j_gene: TRBJ2-3; d_gene: TRBD1; CDR3aa: CASSSGTGSTDTQYF; CDR3nt: TGCGCCAGCAGCTCCGGGACAGGAAGCACAGATACGCAGTATTTT
abundance: once; v_gene: TRBV5-6; j_gene: TRBJ1-2; d_gene: -; CDR3aa: CASSSDSSVGGYTF; CDR3nt: TGTGCCAGCAGCTCTGACTCTAGCGTAGGTGGCTACACCTTC
abundance: few; v_gene: TRBV11-2; j_gene: TRBJ1-1; d_gene: -; CDR3aa: CASSSGLNTEAFF; CDR3nt: TGTGCCAGCAGCTCAGGGTTGAACACTGAAGCTTTCTTT
abundance: -; v_gene: TRBV3-1/TRBV3-2; j_gene: TRBJ2-7; d_gene: -; CDR3aa: CASSFTKLGQIYEQYF; CDR3nt: TGTGCCAGCAGCTTCACTAAGTTAGGACAAATCTACGAGCAGTACTTC
abundance: few; v_gene: TRBV7-9; j_gene: TRBJ2-7; d_gene: TRBD1; CDR3aa: CASSSDRALAEQYF; CDR3nt: TGTGCCAGCAGCTCTGACAGGGCCCTGGCCGAGCAGTACTTC
abundance: -; v_gene: TRBV7-9; j_gene: TRBJ1-2; d_gene: -; CDR3aa: CASSSPRYRGVGGYTF; CDR3nt: TGTGCCAGCAGCTCTCCCCGATACCGAGGGGTGGGTGGCTACACCTTC